This T cell receptor beta chain was obtained from a study of T cell repertoires in cytomegalovirus infection. This clonotype appeared many times. TCRdb reanalysed the reads using MiXCR and keeps one entry per CDR3 protein. The sample yields some 220,000 distinct CDR3 sequences, roughly 6.5% seen once. Germline-derived CDR1 and CDR2 are DFQATT and SNEGSKA (reference sequence). After removal of 0 bases from V and 7 bases from J, the junction contained 28 bases not matched to a gene. CDR3 length equals 23 residues. Source material: PBMCs. The sequence came from a human donor in good health (CMV status not recorded). Some clones in this sample may be carry-over from other donors' samples. V usage is TRBV20-1 and J usage is TRBJ2-2; 11 bases fit TRBD2. CDR3 coding DNA: TGCAGTGCTAGAGACCACAAAACCACTGTCGGGCTAGCGGGGGGTCGCTTAGGCGGGGAGCTGTTTTTT. This gives the protein CSARDHKTTVGLAGGRLGGELFF.